These T cell receptor beta chains were read from a single sample in a study of blood T cell repertoires in COVID-19. Clones were read by immunoSEQ multiplex PCR, and TCRdb kept only the in-frame ones, dropping some. The data show under 70,000 clones, more than 60% seen once. Input material: peripheral blood. The receptors come from a man aged 60-69 years with acute or convalescent COVID-19. Both conserved end residues are part of each CDR3. D genes are given only for firm matches. Part of the rows lack a size; the others show once, few, many or a class for expanded clones.

j_call v_call clone_size d_call cdr3_nt cdr3_aa
TRBJ2-1 TRBV28 . . TGTGCCAGCAGTCCCCGAGGGTATGAGCAGTTCTTC CASSPRGYEQFF
TRBJ2-3 TRBV7-9 . . TGTGCCAGCAGCTTCAGCGGGTCTAGCACAGATACGCAGTATTTT CASSFSGSSTDTQYF
TRBJ2-3 TRBV19 few TRBD1 TGTGCCAGTAGCCGGGACAGGTTAGATACGCAGTATTTT CASSRDRLDTQYF
TRBJ1-2 TRBV2 once . TGTGCCAGCAGTTCCCGGGGGGGGCTTGGCTACACCTTC CASSSRGGLGYTF
TRBJ2-5 TRBV7-9 . . TGTGCCAGCAGCTTACATCCTAGCGAGACCCAGTACTTC CASSLHPSETQYF
TRBJ1-4 TRBV19 . TRBD1 TGTGCCAGTAGTACCGGACAGGGGGGTGGTGAAAAACTGTTTTTT CASSTGQGGGEKLFF
TRBJ2-2 TRBV9 . TRBD2 TGTGCCAGCACCCCACAGACTAGCGCGAACACCGGGGAGCTGTTTTTT CASTPQTSANTGELFF
TRBJ2-5 TRBV5-1 . TRBD1 TGCGCCAGCAGCTTGTCACAGGGGCAAGAGACCCAGTACTTC CASSLSQGQETQYF
TRBJ1-2 TRBV18 . . TGTGCCAGCTCACCGGCCCATAACTATGGCTACACCTTC CASSPAHNYGYTF
TRBJ2-6 TRBV7-9 . TRBD2 TGTGCCAGCAGCCCCGGGGGAGGGTTTACCTCTGGGGCCAACGTCCTGACTTTC CASSPGGGFTSGANVLTF
TRBJ2-7 TRBV5-1 few TRBD1 TGCGCCAGCAGCCCGGTCAACAGGGGGACCTACGAGCAGTACTTC CASSPVNRGTYEQYF
TRBJ1-1 TRBV30 . . TGTGCCTGGACCGCAGGGTGGGGCCCAGGTTTAGCTTTCTTT CAWTAGWGPGLAFF
TRBJ2-7 TRBV6-5 . . TGTGCCAGCAGTTCTTCCCTCAGGGCAGGGTCCTACGAGCAGTACTTC CASSSSLRAGSYEQYF
TRBJ2-7 TRBV5-1 . . TGCGCCAGCAGCGACCTAGGGGACTCCTACGAGCAGTACTTC CASSDLGDSYEQYF
TRBJ2-7 TRBV5-1 . . TGCGCCAGCAGCCCCGTCGGGAGCGGGCTCCACTACGAGCAGTACTTC CASSPVGSGLHYEQYF
TRBJ1-3 TRBV9 . . TGTGCCAGCAGCCCCTTCGGGATTTCTGGAAACACCATATATTTT CASSPFGISGNTIYF
TRBJ1-5 TRBV10-2 few . TGCGCCAGCAGTGAGAAGGGGGGGGGCAATCAGCCCCAGCATTTT CASSEKGGGNQPQHF
TRBJ2-7 TRBV6-6 . TRBD1 TGTGCCAGCAGTTACCCCTCGACAGGGAACTACGAGCAGTACTTC CASSYPSTGNYEQYF
TRBJ2-7 TRBV6-1 . . TGTGCCAGCAGTGAACTCGACAGGAACGAGCAGTACTTC CASSELDRNEQYF
TRBJ2-2 TRBV5-1 . . TGCGCCAGCAGCTCCGGAGGAACCGGGGAGCTGTTTTTT CASSSGGTGELFF
TRBJ1-3 TRBV3-1/TRBV3-2 few . TGTGCCAGCAGCATCCTTGGAAACACCATATATTTT CASSILGNTIYF
TRBJ2-2 TRBV6-6 . . TGTGCCAGCTCTGGTAGGACAGTGAACACCGGGGAGCTGTTTTTT CASSGRTVNTGELFF
TRBJ2-6 TRBV3-1/TRBV3-2 few TRBD1 TGTGCCAGCATGGACAGGGGGAGCTCTGGGGCCAACGTCCTGACTTTC CASMDRGSSGANVLTF
TRBJ2-7 TRBV18 . TRBD2 TGTGCCAGCTCACTTTCGGGGGGGGCGTCAGAGCAGTACTTC CASSLSGGASEQYF
TRBJ2-1 TRBV19 . TRBD1 TGTCATTACGGACAGGCTGGAGACAATGAGCAGTTCTTC CHYGQAGDNEQFF
TRBJ1-4 TRBV21-1 . . TGTGCCAGCAGCAAAGGCTCGGACAGCCTTGAAAAACTGTTTTTT CASSKGSDSLEKLFF
TRBJ1-2 TRBV7-9 once TRBD1 TGTGCCAGCAGCTTACGAGGGACAGGAAGTCCTTATGGCTACACCTTC CASSLRGTGSPYGYTF
TRBJ1-1 TRBV18 few . TGTGCCAGCTCCCTACCATACACTGAAGCTTTCTTT CASSLPYTEAFF
TRBJ1-1 TRBV27 . . TGTGCCAGCAGTTTATTCGGACAGATCCCTGAAGCTTTCTTT CASSLFGQIPEAFF